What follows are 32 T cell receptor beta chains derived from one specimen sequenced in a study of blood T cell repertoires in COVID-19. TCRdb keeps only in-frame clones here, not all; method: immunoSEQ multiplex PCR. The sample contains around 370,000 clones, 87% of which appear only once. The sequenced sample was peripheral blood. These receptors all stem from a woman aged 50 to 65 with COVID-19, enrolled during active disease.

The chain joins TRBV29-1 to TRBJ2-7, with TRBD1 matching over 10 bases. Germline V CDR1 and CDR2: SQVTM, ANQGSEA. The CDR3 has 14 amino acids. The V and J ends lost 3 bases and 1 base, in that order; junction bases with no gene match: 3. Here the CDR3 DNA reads TGCAGCGTTGACCCGGGACAGGGGTCCTACGAGCAGTACTTC. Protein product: CSVDPGQGSYEQYF.

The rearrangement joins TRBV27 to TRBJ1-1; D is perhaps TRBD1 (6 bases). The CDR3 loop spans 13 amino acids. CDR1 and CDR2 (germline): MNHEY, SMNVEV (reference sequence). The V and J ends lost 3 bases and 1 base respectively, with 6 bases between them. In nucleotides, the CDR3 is TGTGCCAGCAGTTTGGACAGGAACACTGAAGCTTTCTTT. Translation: CASSLDRNTEAFF.

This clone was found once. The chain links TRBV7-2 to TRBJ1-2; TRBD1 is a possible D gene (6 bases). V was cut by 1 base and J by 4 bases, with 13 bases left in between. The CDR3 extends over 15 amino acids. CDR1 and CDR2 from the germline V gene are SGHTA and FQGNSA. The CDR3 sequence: CASSLVATGSYGYTF. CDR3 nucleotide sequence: TGTGCCAGCAGCTTAGTCGCGACAGGATCCTATGGCTACACCTTC.

CDR3 sequence: CSVEDLKPGQVNTGELFF. The CDR3 bases are TGCAGCGTTGAAGACCTAAAACCGGGACAGGTGAACACCGGGGAGCTGTTTTTT. This sequence joins TRBV29-1 and TRBJ2-2; 8 nucleotides match TRBD1. The CDR3 has 18 amino acids. Germline V lookup: CDR1 SQVTM, CDR2 ANQGSEA. Unmatched junction bases numbered 10, after V lost 0 bases and J lost 1 base.

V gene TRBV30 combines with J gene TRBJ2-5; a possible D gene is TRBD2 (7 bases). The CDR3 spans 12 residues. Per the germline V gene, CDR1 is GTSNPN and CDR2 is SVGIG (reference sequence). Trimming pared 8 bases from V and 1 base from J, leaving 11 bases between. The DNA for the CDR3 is TGTGCCAGCGGGACAACCCAAGAGACCCAGTACTTC. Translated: CASGTTQETQYF.

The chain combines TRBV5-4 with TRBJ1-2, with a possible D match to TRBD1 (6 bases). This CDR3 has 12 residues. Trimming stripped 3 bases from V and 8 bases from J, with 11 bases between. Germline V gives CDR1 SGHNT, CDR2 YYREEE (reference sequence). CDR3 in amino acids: CASSYGGAGYTF. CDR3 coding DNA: TGTGCCAGCAGCTATGGGGGCGCCGGCTACACCTTC.

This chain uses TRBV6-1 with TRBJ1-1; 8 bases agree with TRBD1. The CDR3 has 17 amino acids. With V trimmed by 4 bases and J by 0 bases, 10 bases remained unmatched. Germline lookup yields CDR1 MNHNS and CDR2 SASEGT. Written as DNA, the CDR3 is TGTGCCAGCAGTGCTTCGATGACAGGGGTTATGAACACTGAAGCTTTCTTT. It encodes CASSASMTGVMNTEAFF.

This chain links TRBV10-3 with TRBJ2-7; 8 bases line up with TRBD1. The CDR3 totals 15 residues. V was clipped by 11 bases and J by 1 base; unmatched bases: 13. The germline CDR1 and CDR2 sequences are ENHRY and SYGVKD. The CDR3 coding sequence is TGTGCCGCAATGCCAGGGACAGGCCGATCCTACGAGCAGTACTTC. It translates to CAAMPGTGRSYEQYF.

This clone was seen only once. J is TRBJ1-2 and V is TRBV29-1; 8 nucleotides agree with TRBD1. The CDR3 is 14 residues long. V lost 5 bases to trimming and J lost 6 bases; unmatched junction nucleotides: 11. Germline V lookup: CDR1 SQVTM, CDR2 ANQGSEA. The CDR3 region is CSVQTHRGRHGYTF. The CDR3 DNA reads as TGCAGCGTTCAGACGCACAGGGGGAGGCATGGCTACACCTTC.

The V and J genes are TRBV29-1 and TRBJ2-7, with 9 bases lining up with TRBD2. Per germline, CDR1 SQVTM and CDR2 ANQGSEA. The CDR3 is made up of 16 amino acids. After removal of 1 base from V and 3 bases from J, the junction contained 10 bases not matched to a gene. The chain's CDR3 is CSVEGRVAGAHYEQYF. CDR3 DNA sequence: TGCAGCGTTGAAGGAAGAGTAGCGGGAGCACACTACGAGCAGTACTTC.

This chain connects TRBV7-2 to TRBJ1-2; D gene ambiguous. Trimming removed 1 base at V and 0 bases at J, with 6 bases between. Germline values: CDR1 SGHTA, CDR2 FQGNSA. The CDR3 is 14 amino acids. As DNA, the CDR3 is TGTGCCAGCAGCTTAGAAACAGCTAACTATGGCTACACCTTC. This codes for CASSLETANYGYTF. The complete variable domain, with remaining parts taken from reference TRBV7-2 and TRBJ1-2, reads GAGVSQSPSNKVTEKGKDVELRCDPISGHTALYWYRQSLGQGLEFLIYFQGNSAPDKSGLPSDRFSAERTGGSVSTLTIQRTQQEDSAVYLCASSLETANYGYTFGSGTRLTVV.

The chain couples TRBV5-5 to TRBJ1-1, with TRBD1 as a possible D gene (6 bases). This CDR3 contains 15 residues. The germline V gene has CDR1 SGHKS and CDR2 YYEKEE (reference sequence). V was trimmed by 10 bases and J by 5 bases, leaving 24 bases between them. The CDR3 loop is CASNGRGAQLTEAFF. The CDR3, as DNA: TGTGCCTCCAACGGACGGGGGGCGCAGCTGACTGAAGCTTTCTTT.

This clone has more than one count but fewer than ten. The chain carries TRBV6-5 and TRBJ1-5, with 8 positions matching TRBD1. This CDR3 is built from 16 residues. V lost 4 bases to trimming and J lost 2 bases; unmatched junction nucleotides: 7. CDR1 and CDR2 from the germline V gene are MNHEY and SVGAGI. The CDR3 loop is CASSSLTGVGNQPQHF. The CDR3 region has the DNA TGTGCCAGCAGTTCCCTGACAGGGGTCGGCAATCAGCCCCAGCATTTT.

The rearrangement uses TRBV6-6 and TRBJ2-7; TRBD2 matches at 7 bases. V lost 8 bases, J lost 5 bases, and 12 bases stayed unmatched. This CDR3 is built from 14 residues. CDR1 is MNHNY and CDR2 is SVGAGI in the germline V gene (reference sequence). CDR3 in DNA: TGTGCCAGCGCCCTTGGCGGGAGTAAGGACGAGCAGTACTTC. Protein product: CASALGGSKDEQYF.

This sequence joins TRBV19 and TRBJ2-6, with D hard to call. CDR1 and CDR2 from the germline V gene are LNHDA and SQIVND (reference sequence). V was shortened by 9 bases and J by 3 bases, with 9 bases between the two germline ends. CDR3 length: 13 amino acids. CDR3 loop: CASANRGANVLTF. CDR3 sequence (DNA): TGTGCCAGCGCTAACCGTGGGGCCAACGTCCTGACTTTC.

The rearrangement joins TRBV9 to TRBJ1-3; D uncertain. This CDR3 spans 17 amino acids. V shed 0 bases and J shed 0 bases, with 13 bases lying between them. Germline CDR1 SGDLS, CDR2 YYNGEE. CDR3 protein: CASSVATLGSSGNTIYF. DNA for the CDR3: TGTGCCAGCAGCGTAGCTACTTTGGGCAGCTCTGGAAACACCATATATTTT.

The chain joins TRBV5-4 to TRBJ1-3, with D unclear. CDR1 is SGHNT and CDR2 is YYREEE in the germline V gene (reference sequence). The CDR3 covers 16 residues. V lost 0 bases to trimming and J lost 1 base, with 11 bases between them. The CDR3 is CASSLGRIGSGNTIYF. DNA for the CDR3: TGTGCCAGCAGCTTGGGGAGGATTGGTTCTGGAAACACCATATATTTT. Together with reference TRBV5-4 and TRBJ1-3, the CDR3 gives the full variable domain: ETGVTQSPTHLIKTRGQQVTLRCSSQSGHNTVSWYQQALGQGPQFIFQYYREEENGRGNFPPRFSGLQFPNYSSELNVNALELDDSALYLCASSLGRIGSGNTIYFGEGSWLTVV.

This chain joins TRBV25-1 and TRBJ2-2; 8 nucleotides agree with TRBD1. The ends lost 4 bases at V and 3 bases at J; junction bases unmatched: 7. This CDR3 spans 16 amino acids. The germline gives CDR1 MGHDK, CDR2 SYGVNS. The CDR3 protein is CASSGLTGADTGELFF. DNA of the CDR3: TGTGCCAGCAGTGGTTTGACAGGGGCGGACACCGGGGAGCTGTTTTTT.

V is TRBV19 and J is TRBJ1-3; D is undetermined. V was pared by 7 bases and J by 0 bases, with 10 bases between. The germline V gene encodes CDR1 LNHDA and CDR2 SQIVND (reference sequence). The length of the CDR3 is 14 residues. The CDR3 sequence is CASTDTISGNTIYF. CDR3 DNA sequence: TGTGCCAGTACCGACACCATCTCTGGAAACACCATATATTTT.

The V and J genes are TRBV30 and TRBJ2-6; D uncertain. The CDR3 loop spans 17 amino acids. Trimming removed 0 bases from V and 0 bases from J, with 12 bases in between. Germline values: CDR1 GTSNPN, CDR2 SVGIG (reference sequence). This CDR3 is CAWSVLRSVSGANVLTF. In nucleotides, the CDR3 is TGTGCCTGGAGTGTACTACGGAGTGTCTCTGGGGCCAACGTCCTGACTTTC.

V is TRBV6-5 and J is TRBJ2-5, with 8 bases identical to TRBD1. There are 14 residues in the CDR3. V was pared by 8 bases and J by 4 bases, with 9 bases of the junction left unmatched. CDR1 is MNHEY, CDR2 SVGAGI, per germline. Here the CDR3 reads CASLRQGARETQYF. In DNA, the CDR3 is TGTGCCAGCCTAAGGCAGGGGGCGAGAGAGACCCAGTACTTC.

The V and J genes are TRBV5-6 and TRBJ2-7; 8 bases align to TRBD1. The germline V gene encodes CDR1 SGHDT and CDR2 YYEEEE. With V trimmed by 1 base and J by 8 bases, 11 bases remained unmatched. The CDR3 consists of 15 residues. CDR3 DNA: TGTGCCAGCAGCTTGACCCGGACAGGGCTTACGAAGCAGTACTTC. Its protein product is CASSLTRTGLTKQYF.

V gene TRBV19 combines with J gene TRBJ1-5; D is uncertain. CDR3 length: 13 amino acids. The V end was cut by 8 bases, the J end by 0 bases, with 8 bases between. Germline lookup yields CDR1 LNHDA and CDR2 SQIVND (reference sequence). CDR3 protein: CASQEGSNQPQHF. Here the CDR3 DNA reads TGTGCCAGTCAAGAGGGTAGCAATCAGCCCCAGCATTTT. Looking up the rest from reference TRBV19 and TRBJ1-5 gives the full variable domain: DGGITQSPKYLFRKEGQNVTLSCEQNLNHDAMYWYRQDPGQGLRLIYYSQIVNDFQKGDIAEGYSVSREKKESFPLTVTSAQKNPTAFYLCASQEGSNQPQHFGDGTRLSIL.

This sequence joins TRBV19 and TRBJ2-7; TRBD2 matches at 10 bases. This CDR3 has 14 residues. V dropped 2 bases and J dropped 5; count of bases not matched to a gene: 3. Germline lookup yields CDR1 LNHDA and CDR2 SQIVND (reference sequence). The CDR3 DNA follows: TGTGCCAGTAGTATACAACTAGCGGGGCACGAGCAGTACTTC. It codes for CASSIQLAGHEQYF.

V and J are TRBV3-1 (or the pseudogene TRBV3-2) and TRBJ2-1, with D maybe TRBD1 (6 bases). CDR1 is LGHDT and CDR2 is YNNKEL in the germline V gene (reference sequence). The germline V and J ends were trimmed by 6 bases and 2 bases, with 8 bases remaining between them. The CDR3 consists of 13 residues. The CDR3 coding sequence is TGTGCCAGCAGTCGGACAGCCTACAATGAGCAGTTCTTC. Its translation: CASSRTAYNEQFF.

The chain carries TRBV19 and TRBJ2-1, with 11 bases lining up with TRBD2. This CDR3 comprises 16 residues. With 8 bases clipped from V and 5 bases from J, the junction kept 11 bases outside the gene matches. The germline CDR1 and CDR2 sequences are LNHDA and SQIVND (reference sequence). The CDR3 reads CASQQIAGGPHNEQFF. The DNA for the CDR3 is TGTGCCAGTCAGCAGATAGCGGGGGGGCCCCACAATGAGCAGTTCTTC.

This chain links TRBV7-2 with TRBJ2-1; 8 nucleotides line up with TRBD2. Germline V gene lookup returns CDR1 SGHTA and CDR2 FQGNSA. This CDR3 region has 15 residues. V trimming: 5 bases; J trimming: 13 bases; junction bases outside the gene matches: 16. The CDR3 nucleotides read TGTGCCAGCAGCACCCTACCGCAGGGACTAGACCGTCAGTTCTTC. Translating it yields CASSTLPQGLDRQFF.

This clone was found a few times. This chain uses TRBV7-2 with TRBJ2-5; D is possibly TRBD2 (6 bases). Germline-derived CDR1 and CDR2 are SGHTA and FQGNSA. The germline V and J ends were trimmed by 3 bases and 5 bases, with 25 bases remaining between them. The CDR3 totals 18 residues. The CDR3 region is CASSFRLAAQQEEETQYF. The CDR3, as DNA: TGTGCCAGCAGCTTCCGATTAGCGGCACAGCAGGAGGAGGAGACCCAGTACTTC.

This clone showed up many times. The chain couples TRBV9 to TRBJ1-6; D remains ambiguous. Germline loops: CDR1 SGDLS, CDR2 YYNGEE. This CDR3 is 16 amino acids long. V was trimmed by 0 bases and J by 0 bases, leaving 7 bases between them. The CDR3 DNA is TGTGCCAGCAGCGTAGTGGGAGACTCCTATAATTCACCCCTCCACTTT. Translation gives CASSVVGDSYNSPLHF. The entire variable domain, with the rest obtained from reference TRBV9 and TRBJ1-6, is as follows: DSGVTQTPKHLITATGQRVTLRCSPRSGDLSVYWYQQSLDQGLQFLIQYYNGEERAKGNILERFSAQQFPDLHSELNLSSLELGDSALYFCASSVVGDSYNSPLHFGNGTRLTVT.

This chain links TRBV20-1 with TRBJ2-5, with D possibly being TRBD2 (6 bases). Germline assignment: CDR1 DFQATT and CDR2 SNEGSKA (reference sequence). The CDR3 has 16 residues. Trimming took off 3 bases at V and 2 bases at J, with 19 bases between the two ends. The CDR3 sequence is CSASPSLANVQETQYF. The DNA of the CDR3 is TGCAGTGCTAGTCCCAGCCTAGCGAATGTACAAGAGACCCAGTACTTC.

The CDR3 DNA reads TGTGCCAGTAGTATAGTTCAGGGGCTGAACACTGAAGCTTTCTTT. This translates into CASSIVQGLNTEAFF. The chain couples TRBV19 to TRBJ1-1; D possibly corresponds to TRBD1 (6 bases). V was shortened by 1 base and J by 0 bases, with 9 bases between the two germline ends. The CDR3 length is 15 residues. Germline-derived CDR1 and CDR2 are LNHDA and SQIVND (reference sequence).

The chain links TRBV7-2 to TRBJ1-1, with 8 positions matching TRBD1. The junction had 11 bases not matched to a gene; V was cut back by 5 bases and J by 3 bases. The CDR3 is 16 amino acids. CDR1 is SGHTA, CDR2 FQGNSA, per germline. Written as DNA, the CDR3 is TGTGCCAGCAGCCCCCGACTAGGACAGGGTGACACTGAAGCTTTCTTT. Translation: CASSPRLGQGDTEAFF.